One T cell receptor (beta chain) is described in this entry. The data belong to a study of blood T cell repertoires in COVID-19. The overall study: Italy, Spain and the United States were the sources of the convalescent and acute COVID-19 samples. The analysed material was cDNA or gDNA that came from T cells, B-cell-depleted T cells, or PBMCs.

The CDR3 is 15 amino acids. Germline CDR1 is LNHDA and CDR2 is SQIVND (reference sequence). J lost 4 bases, V lost 6 bases, and 11 bases had no gene match. Authors' methods: Scientists estimated how many nucleated cells there were by amplifying reference gene primers. Clones were sequenced by immunoSEQ multiplex PCR, and TCRdb holds only the in-frame ones, with some missing. D and trimming come from the DNA, and the V and J calls and clone size come from that table. The table lists 120,000 to 150,000 clones, over 85% of them singletons, with about 1.5% in the top ten. The receptor's source is a human donor in a cohort sampled during active COVID-19. The genes are TRBV19 and TRBJ1-2; TRBD1 matches at 7 bases. The specimen was peripheral blood. CDR3 DNA sequence: TGTGCCAGTAGCGAACACGACAGGGTGACCTATGGCTACACCTTC. Protein product: CASSEHDRVTYGYTF.